These 24 T cell receptor beta chains came from one sample sequenced in a study of cytomegalovirus exposure and HLA in healthy donors. Vbeta (60) and Jbeta (13) primers were used in the PCR. TCRdb keeps only in-frame clones here, not all; method: immunoSEQ multiplex PCR. Of 100,000 or so clones listed, approximately 70% are singletons. Sequencing used PBMCs. The receptors shown here come from a man in his thirties or forties in good health and CMV-seronegative.

This sequence joins TRBV6-5 and TRBJ1-2; 9 positions match TRBD1. J was trimmed by 10 bases and V by 1 base; bases with no gene match: 4. The germline V gene has CDR1 MNHEY and CDR2 SVGAGI. The CDR3 is made up of 13 amino acids. The CDR3 nucleotides read TGTGCCAGCAGTTACTTGGGACAGGGAGCCTACACCTTC. Protein sequence: CASSYLGQGAYTF.

The V and J genes are TRBV6-5 and TRBJ2-7, with 7 bases that match TRBD2. After removal of 6 bases from V and 7 bases from J, the junction contained 9 bases not matched to a gene. The length of the CDR3 is 13 residues. Per germline, CDR1 MNHEY and CDR2 SVGAGI. Written as DNA, the CDR3 is TGTGCCAGCAGCCTAACCCCAGCGGGGGAGCAGTACTTC. Translation gives CASSLTPAGEQYF.

This clone has a handful of counts. The chain couples TRBV6-4 to TRBJ1-4; no definite D call. The CDR3 length is 14 residues. Trimming left V 6 bases short and J 0 bases short, with 8 bases between. CDR1 and CDR2 from the germline V gene are MRHNA and SNTAGT. This CDR3 is CASSPTATNEKLFF. CDR3 bases: TGTGCCAGCAGCCCGACTGCAACTAATGAAAAACTGTTTTTT.

The CDR3 region is CASSQEGLDSNELFF. CDR3 in DNA: TGCGCCAGCAGCCAAGAAGGCCTAGACAGTAACGAACTGTTTTTT. This rearrangement joins TRBV4-3 to TRBJ1-4, with D maybe TRBD1 (5 bases). This CDR3 comprises 15 residues. Between the trimmed V and J ends, which lost 0 bases and 12 bases, there was a span of 17 bases. Germline-derived CDR1 and CDR2 are LGHNA and YSLEER.

The chain carries TRBV2 and TRBJ2-5; maybe TRBD1 (5 bases). There are 14 residues in the CDR3. Germline lookup yields CDR1 SNHLY and CDR2 FYNNEI. With 5 bases removed from V and 2 bases from J, the gap between germline ends came to 12 bases. The CDR3 region has the DNA TGTGCCAGCAGTCTCACAGGTTTTCAAGAGACCCAGTACTTC. Translating gives CASSLTGFQETQYF.

This clone was counted once. The gene calls are TRBV6-5 and TRBJ2-5; D is possibly TRBD2 (5 bases). This CDR3 region has 14 residues. CDR1 and CDR2 from the germline V gene are MNHEY and SVGAGI. Trimming pared 0 bases from V and 2 bases from J, leaving 7 bases between. CDR3 sequence (DNA): TGTGCCAGCAGTTACTCCGGGGTACAAGAGACCCAGTACTTC. Protein product: CASSYSGVQETQYF.

V gene TRBV20-1 combines with J gene TRBJ2-1; TRBD2 is a possible D gene (5 bases). The CDR3 loop spans 11 amino acids. The germline gives CDR1 DFQATT, CDR2 SNEGSKA (reference sequence). Trimming pared 4 bases from V and 8 bases from J, leaving 9 bases between. This CDR3 is CSATSGYEQFF. CDR3 nucleotides: TGCAGTGCTACCTCGGGATATGAGCAGTTCTTC.

The chain employs TRBV14 and TRBJ2-1, with 11 bases fitting TRBD2. Per the germline V gene, CDR1 is SGHDN and CDR2 is FVKESK. V trimming: 4 bases; J trimming: 2 bases; junction bases outside the gene matches: 4. CDR3 length: 16 residues. The CDR3 loop reads CASSPLAGGPYNEQFF. CDR3 nucleotide sequence: TGTGCCAGCAGCCCCTTAGCGGGAGGGCCCTACAATGAGCAGTTCTTC.

This clone has more than one count but fewer than ten. The V call is TRBV5-5, the J call TRBJ2-3; 7 nucleotides line up with TRBD1. Unmatched junction bases numbered 5, after V lost 0 bases and J lost 4 bases. Germline loops: CDR1 SGHKS, CDR2 YYEKEE (reference sequence). CDR3 length equals 15 residues. The CDR3 DNA sequence: TGTGCCAGCAGCTTGGGGCAGGGGGTTGCAGATACGCAGTATTTT. It codes for CASSLGQGVADTQYF.

This clone is a singleton in its sample. The chain employs TRBV4-1 and TRBJ2-7; 12 bases agree with TRBD2. Per germline, CDR1 MGHRA and CDR2 YSYEKL. The CDR3 covers 16 residues. The junction had 4 bases not matched to a gene; V was cut back by 4 bases and J by 0 bases. CDR3 region: CASSRTSGAASYEQYF. As DNA, the CDR3 is TGCGCCAGCAGCCGGACTAGCGGGGCCGCCTCCTACGAGCAGTACTTC.

V usage is TRBV28 and J usage is TRBJ2-7; 8 nucleotides agree with TRBD1. The CDR3 consists of 15 residues. Unmatched junction bases numbered 7, after V lost 4 bases and J lost 2 bases. Germline CDR1 is MDHEN and CDR2 is SYDVKM. DNA of the CDR3: TGTGCCAGCAGTTCCCTGGGACAGGCGGCCTACGAGCAGTACTTC. This encodes CASSSLGQAAYEQYF.

This chain joins TRBV5-1 and TRBJ2-2; 13 bases are a match to TRBD2. The V and J ends lost 2 bases and 5 bases, in that order; junction bases with no gene match: 6. Germline CDR1 and CDR2: SGHRS and YFSETQ. This CDR3 region has 17 residues. The CDR3 DNA follows: TGCGCCAGCAGCTTACTAGCGGGAGGGCCTGGGACCGGGGAGCTGTTTTTT. Residues: CASSLLAGGPGTGELFF.

The CDR3 nucleotides read TGCAGCGGTAGTGTTTCGCATACGCAGTATTTT. It encodes CSGSVSHTQYF. The chain couples TRBV29-1 to TRBJ2-3; no definite D call. V lost 7 bases, J lost 7 bases, and 12 bases lay in between. CDR3 length: 11 residues. Germline V gene sequence: CDR1 SQVTM, CDR2 ANQGSEA.

This clone was recorded once. J is TRBJ1-2 and V is TRBV30, with 7 nucleotides matching TRBD1. V was pared by 4 bases and J by 5 bases, with 13 bases of the junction left unmatched. Per germline, CDR1 GTSNPN and CDR2 SVGIG (reference sequence). CDR3 size: 15 residues. CDR3: CAWTTGPAFRYGYTF. DNA of the CDR3: TGTGCCTGGACGACAGGGCCTGCCTTTAGATATGGCTACACCTTC.

This clone came up a few times. The gene calls are TRBV6-6 and TRBJ2-6; D call uncertain. V lost 2 bases, J lost 12 bases, and 8 bases lay in between. This CDR3 comprises 12 residues. Looked up from germline, CDR1 is MNHNY and CDR2 is SVGAGI (reference sequence). The CDR3 nucleotides read TGTGCCAGCAGTTACGACACTCCCGTCCTGACTTTC. It yields the protein CASSYDTPVLTF.

The J gene is TRBJ2-2, the V gene TRBV27; tentatively, D is TRBD2 (5 bases). The germline V gene has CDR1 MNHEY and CDR2 SMNVEV (reference sequence). This CDR3 has 12 amino acids. V was cut by 2 bases and J by 7 bases, with 5 bases left in between. The CDR3 nucleotides read TGTGCCAGCAGTTTAGCGGGCGGGGAGCTGTTTTTT. This sequence encodes CASSLAGGELFF.

The V call is TRBV7-2, the J call TRBJ1-2; tentative D call: TRBD1 (5 bases). From germline, CDR1 is SGHTA and CDR2 FQGNSA. The CDR3 loop spans 13 amino acids. Trimming shortened V by 1 base and J by 7 bases, and 10 bases separated the two germline ends. The chain's CDR3 is CASSLDRMGGYTF. The CDR3 DNA reads TGTGCCAGCAGCTTAGACAGGATGGGTGGCTACACCTTC.

The chain combines TRBV7-6 with TRBJ2-5, with 10 bases identical to TRBD2. Trimming cost V 2 bases and J 0 bases; bases outside gene matches: 9. The CDR3 is 18 residues long. Per the germline V gene, CDR1 is SGHVS and CDR2 is FNYEAQ. CDR3: CASSLRSSGSGYQETQYF. CDR3 nucleotide sequence: TGTGCCAGCAGCTTAAGGTCTAGCGGGAGCGGGTACCAAGAGACCCAGTACTTC.

The chain recombines TRBV14 with TRBJ1-1, with D hard to call. Germline CDR1 SGHDN, CDR2 FVKESK. V was cut by 1 base and J by 4 bases, with 7 bases left in between. This CDR3 is 13 amino acids long. The CDR3 bases are TGTGCCAGCAGCCAAGCACGGGGCACTGAAGCTTTCTTT. This encodes CASSQARGTEAFF.

This clone has a handful of counts. J is TRBJ2-7 and V is TRBV6-5; 10 bases align to TRBD1. Unmatched junction bases numbered 5, after V lost 0 bases and J lost 6 bases. CDR1 and CDR2 (germline): MNHEY, SVGAGI. The CDR3 has 15 amino acids. CDR3 nucleotides: TGTGCCAGCAGTTACTCTCCCGGGACAGGGGTCGAGCAGTACTTC. Translation gives CASSYSPGTGVEQYF.

The table lists this clone with a few counts. CDR3 coding DNA: TGTGCCAGCAGCTTGGCGGTAGCGGGAGGTGGAGGCGATGAGCAGTTCTTC. Its protein product is CASSLAVAGGGGDEQFF. The chain joins TRBV5-6 to TRBJ2-1; TRBD2 matches at 10 bases. CDR3 length equals 17 residues. The V segment lost 0 bases and the J segment 8 bases; nucleotides outside the gene matches: 11. Germline CDR1 SGHDT, CDR2 YYEEEE.

This clone was seen more than once but under ten times. The chain has TRBV30 and TRBJ1-1; the D gene is possibly TRBD1 (5 bases). V was trimmed by 3 bases and J by 0 bases, leaving 11 bases between them. Germline assignment: CDR1 GTSNPN and CDR2 SVGIG (reference sequence). This CDR3 spans 14 amino acids. CDR3 DNA sequence: TGTGCCTGGAGGGGGCAGGCCCTGAACACTGAAGCTTTCTTT. The encoded protein is CAWRGQALNTEAFF. Full variable domain (outside the CDR3, taken from reference TRBV30 and TRBJ1-1): SQTIHQWPATLVQPVGSPLSLECTVEGTSNPNLYWYRQAAGRGLQLLFYSVGIGQISSEVPQNLSASRPQDRQFILSSKKLLLSDSGFYLCAWRGQALNTEAFFGQGTRLTVV.

This clone was seen a handful of times. This chain uses TRBV28 with TRBJ2-7, with D perhaps TRBD2 (6 bases). The CDR3 has 14 residues. The germline CDR1 and CDR2 sequences are MDHEN and SYDVKM. V shed 5 bases and J shed 11 bases, with 22 bases lying between them. CDR3 nucleotides: TGTGCCAGCAGTCCCCCCGGTAGCGGCTTATTTGAGTACTTC. As protein: CASSPPGSGLFEYF.

This clone was counted a single time. J is TRBJ2-7 and V is TRBV7-8; 10 bases fit TRBD1. The CDR3 covers 14 residues. CDR1 is SGHVS, CDR2 FQNEAQ, per germline. The V and J ends lost 6 bases and 4 bases, in that order; junction bases with no gene match: 6. This CDR3 reads CASRPRQGAYEQYF. The DNA for the CDR3 is TGTGCCAGCAGGCCAAGACAGGGGGCTTACGAGCAGTACTTC.